Included here is one T cell receptor (beta chain) sequence, with context. The antigen is undetermined. The sample belongs to a study of CD4 T cells in relation to SARS-CoV-2 and coronaviruses. Study conclusions and caveats: The cross-reactivity analysis covered only spike protein, not other viral proteins.

Before the COVID-19 pandemic, during about 2010-2018, CD4+ T cells were taken from unexposed donors. After about ten days of culture, CD4+ T cells were isolated. Testing used SARS-CoV-2 S/N and four cold-coronavirus spikes on unexposed-donor CD4+ T cells, cells permitting. V was cut by 6 bases and J by 4 bases, with 18 bases left in between. The CDR3 spans 15 residues. Per germline, CDR1 MNHEY and CDR2 SVGAGI. Here immunoSEQ multiplex PCR was the method, and the copy in TCRdb shows in-frame clones only, minus some. The sample lists 20,000 to 25,000 clones, around 80% occurring once. The sample consisted of CD4+ T cells from PBMCs, cultured in vitro. The chain employs TRBV6-5 and TRBJ1-2, with a possible D match to TRBD1 (5 bases). The clonotype was recovered from a human donor in good health. In DNA, the CDR3 is TGTGCCAGCAGCGGTGACAGCATCCACGTCTATGGCTACACCTTC. Amino acid sequence: CASSGDSIHVYGYTF.